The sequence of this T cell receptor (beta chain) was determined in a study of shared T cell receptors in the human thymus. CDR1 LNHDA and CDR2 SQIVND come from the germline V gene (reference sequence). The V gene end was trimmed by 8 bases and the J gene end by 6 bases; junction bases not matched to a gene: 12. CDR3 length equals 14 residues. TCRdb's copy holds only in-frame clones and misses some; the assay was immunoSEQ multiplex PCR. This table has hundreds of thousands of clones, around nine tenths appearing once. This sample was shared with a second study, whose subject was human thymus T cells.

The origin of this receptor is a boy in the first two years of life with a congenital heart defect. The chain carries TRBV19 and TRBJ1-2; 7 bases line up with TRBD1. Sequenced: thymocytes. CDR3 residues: CASWGQHPRDGYTF. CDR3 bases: TGTGCCAGTTGGGGACAGCACCCACGAGATGGCTACACCTTC.